This is a list of T cell receptor beta chains from one sample in a study of healthy donors' naive CD4 and CD8 T cells. From the reads, TCRdb called clonotypes with MiXCR, one entry per CDR3 protein. The sample lists approximately 180,000 distinct CDR3 sequences, 65% to 75% seen once, with roughly 2.4% in the top ten. The source material was naive CD4+ and CD8+ T cells sorted from blood, pooled from several donors. These receptors came from a pool of human donors in good health; the sample pools cells from several healthy donors. Each CDR3 is given with its conserved first and last residue. The D gene is left open where the match is weak. The size entry is marked missing in some rows and otherwise reads once, few, many or a size class.

TRBV5-5	NA	TRBJ1-1	NA	CASSPGGGRTEAFF	TGTGCCAGCAGCCCCGGCGGAGGGCGGACTGAAGCTTTCTTT
TRBV29-1	TRBD1	TRBJ2-1	NA	CSASDRGFGEQFF	TGCAGCGCCTCGGACAGGGGGTTCGGTGAGCAGTTCTTC
TRBV5-4	TRBD1	TRBJ1-3	NA	CASSRQTGAGNTIYF	TGTGCCAGCAGCCGACAGACAGGGGCTGGAAACACCATATATTTT
TRBV19	NA	TRBJ1-3	few	CATKTASRSGNTIYF	TGTGCCACCAAGACAGCGAGTAGATCTGGAAACACCATATATTTT
TRBV29-1	NA	TRBJ1-1	NA	CSAEGLNTEAFF	TGCAGCGCGGAGGGGTTGAACACTGAAGCTTTCTTT
TRBV19	NA	TRBJ1-1	NA	CASSMARWNTEAFF	TGTGCCAGTAGTATGGCACGGTGGAACACTGAAGCTTTCTTT
TRBV7-2	NA	TRBJ2-5	NA	CASSSIVVGETQYF	TGTGCCAGCAGCTCTATCGTGGTGGGAGAGACCCAGTACTTC
TRBV27	TRBD1	TRBJ1-6	few	CASSLGAGGNSPLHF	TGTGCCAGCAGTTTAGGGGCAGGGGGTAATTCACCCCTCCACTTT
TRBV18	TRBD2	TRBJ2-3	NA	CASSPRGLAGFTDTQYF	TGTGCCAGCTCACCGCGGGGCCTAGCGGGTTTCACAGATACGCAGTATTTT
TRBV5-5	NA	TRBJ1-1	few	CASSLGVGTEAFF	TGTGCCAGCAGCCTGGGGGTTGGGACTGAAGCTTTCTTT
TRBV19	NA	TRBJ1-2	NA	CASSFRRGRLVDGYTF	TGTGCCAGTAGCTTTAGACGCGGACGGCTGGTGGATGGCTACACCTTC
TRBV6-2/TRBV6-3	TRBD2	TRBJ2-7	NA	CASGGTSVPYEQYF	TGTGCCAGCGGGGGGACTAGCGTGCCCTACGAGCAGTACTTC
TRBV6-6	NA	TRBJ2-3	NA	CASGGVLRDTQYF	TGTGCCAGCGGTGGTGTTTTGAGGGATACGCAGTATTTT
TRBV30	NA	TRBJ2-5	once	CAWSAEGETQYF	TGTGCCTGGAGTGCGGAGGGAGAGACCCAGTACTTC
TRBV6-5	TRBD1	TRBJ2-7	few	CASSPQGQGFPYEQYF	TGTGCCAGCAGCCCTCAAGGACAGGGCTTTCCCTACGAGCAGTACTTC
TRBV5-6	NA	TRBJ1-1	few	CASSDGTTEAFF	TGTGCCAGCAGCGACGGGACAACTGAAGCTTTCTTT
TRBV7-6	NA	TRBJ2-7	NA	CASSLEDSYEQYF	TGTGCCAGCAGCTTAGAGGATTCCTACGAGCAGTACTTC
TRBV6-1	NA	TRBJ1-3	NA	CASIREGNSGNTIYF	TGTGCCAGCATCCGGGAGGGTAACTCTGGAAACACCATATATTTT
TRBV14	NA	TRBJ1-4	NA	CASSQPDRFEKLFF	TGTGCCAGCAGCCAACCGGACAGATTTGAAAAACTGTTTTTT
TRBV6-2/TRBV6-3	TRBD1	TRBJ1-6	NA	CASSLRGQGNSPLHF	TGTGCCAGCAGCCTCCGCGGACAGGGGAATTCACCCCTCCACTTT
TRBV29-1	NA	TRBJ2-1	NA	CSVGDNEQFF	TGCAGCGTTGGGGACAATGAGCAGTTCTTC
TRBV6-1	NA	TRBJ2-3	NA	CASSRRDPDTQYF	TGTGCCAGCAGCAGAAGGGACCCAGATACGCAGTATTTT
TRBV20-1	NA	TRBJ2-7	NA	CSARPLDYEQYF	TGCAGTGCGAGACCTCTAGACTACGAGCAGTACTTC